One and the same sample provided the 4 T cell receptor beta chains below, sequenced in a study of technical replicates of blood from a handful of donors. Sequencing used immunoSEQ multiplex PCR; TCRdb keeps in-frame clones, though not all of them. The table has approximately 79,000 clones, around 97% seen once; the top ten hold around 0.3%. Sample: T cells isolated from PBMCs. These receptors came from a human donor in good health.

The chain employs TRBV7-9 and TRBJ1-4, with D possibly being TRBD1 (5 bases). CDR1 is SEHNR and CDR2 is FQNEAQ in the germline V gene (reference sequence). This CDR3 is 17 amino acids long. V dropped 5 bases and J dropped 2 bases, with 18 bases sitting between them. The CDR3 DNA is TGTGCCAGCAGCATTTGGGGGGGTGCGGGCACTAATGAAAAACTGTTTTTT. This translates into CASSIWGGAGTNEKLFF.

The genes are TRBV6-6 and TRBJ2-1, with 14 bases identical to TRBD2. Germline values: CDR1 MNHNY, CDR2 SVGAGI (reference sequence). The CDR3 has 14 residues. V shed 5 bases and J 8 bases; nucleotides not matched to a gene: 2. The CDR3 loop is CASSQGLAGDEQFF. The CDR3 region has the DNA TGTGCCAGCAGTCAGGGACTAGCGGGAGATGAGCAGTTCTTC.

CDR3 protein: CASGPSTGGAYGYTF. The CDR3, as DNA: TGTGCTAGTGGTCCATCAACAGGGGGCGCTTATGGCTACACCTTC. The chain is built from TRBV12-5 and TRBJ1-2; 9 nucleotides line up with TRBD1. The CDR3 is 15 residues long. Germline values: CDR1 LGHNT, CDR2 FRNRAP. V was pared by 5 bases and J by 5 bases, with 9 bases of the junction left unmatched. The full variable domain, in which reference TRBV12-5 and TRBJ1-2 provide the parts outside the CDR3, is DARVTQTPRHKVTEMGQEVTMRCQPILGHNTVFWYRQTMMQGLELLAYFRNRAPLDDSGMPKDRFSAEMPDATLATLKIQPSEPRDSAVYFCASGPSTGGAYGYTFGSGTRLTVV.

CDR3 region: CASSSTGGSQHF. CDR3 in DNA: TGTGCCAGCAGCTCGACAGGCGGGTCCCAGCATTTT. The chain employs TRBV11-3 and TRBJ1-5, with D possibly matching TRBD1 (6 bases). Germline values: CDR1 SGHNT, CDR2 YENEEA. V lost 4 bases, J lost 11 bases, and 12 bases lay in between. The CDR3 is 12 amino acids. Drawing the rest from reference TRBV11-3 and TRBJ1-5, the complete variable domain is EAGVVQSPRYKIIEKKQPVAFWCNPISGHNTLYWYLQNLGQGPELLIRYENEEAVDDSQLPKDRFSAERLKGVDSTLKIQPAELGDSAVYLCASSSTGGSQHFGDGTRLSIL.